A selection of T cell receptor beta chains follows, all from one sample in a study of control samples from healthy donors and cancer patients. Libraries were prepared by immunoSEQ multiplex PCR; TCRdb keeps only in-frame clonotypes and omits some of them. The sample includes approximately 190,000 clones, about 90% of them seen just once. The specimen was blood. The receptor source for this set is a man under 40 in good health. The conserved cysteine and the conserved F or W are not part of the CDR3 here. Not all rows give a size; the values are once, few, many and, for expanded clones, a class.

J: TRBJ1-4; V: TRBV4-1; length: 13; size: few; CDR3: ASSRGQGVNEKLF
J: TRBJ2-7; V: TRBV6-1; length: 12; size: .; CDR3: ASSDGDREYEQY
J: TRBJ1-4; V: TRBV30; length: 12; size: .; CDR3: AWSSWGGKEKLF
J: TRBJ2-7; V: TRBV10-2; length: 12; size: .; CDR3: ASSTLGGAINPY
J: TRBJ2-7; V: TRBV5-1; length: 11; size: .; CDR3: ASTPGGGYEQY
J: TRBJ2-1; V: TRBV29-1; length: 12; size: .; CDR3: SGGTANSYNEQF
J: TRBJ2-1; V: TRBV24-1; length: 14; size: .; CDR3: ATSDRTASSYNEQF
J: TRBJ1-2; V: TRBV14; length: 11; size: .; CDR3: ASSQVDSRGYT
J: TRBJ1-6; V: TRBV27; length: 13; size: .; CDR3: ASRVSGGSNKALH
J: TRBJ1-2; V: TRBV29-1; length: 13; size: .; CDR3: SVEARGSSAYGYT
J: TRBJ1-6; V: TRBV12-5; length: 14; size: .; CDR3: ASGQSTGTGFSPLH
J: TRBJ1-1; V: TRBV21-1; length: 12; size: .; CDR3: ASGAGGRNTEAF
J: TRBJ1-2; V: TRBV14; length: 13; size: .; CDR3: ASSPTGQFNYGYT
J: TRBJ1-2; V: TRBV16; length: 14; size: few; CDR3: ASSQRQGTANYGYT
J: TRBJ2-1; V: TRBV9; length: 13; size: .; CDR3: ASSALAGGPNEQF
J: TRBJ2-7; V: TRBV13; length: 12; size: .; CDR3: ASSSIGVSYEQY
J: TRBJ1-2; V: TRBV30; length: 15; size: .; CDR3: AWSSPHRDRGRGGYT
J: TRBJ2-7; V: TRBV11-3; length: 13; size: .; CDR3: ASSLFGTSSSEQY
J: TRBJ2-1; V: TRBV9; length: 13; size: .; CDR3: ASSVITSGGDEQF
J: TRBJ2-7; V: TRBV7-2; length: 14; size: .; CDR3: ASSLVPGVRGYEQY
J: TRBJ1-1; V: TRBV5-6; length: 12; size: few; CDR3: ASSLNRGGTEAF
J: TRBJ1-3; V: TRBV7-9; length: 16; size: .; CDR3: ASSLGIYPGDSGNTIY
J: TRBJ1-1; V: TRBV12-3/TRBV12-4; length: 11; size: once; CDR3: ASSSGPNTEAF
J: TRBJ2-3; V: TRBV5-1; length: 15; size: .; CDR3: ASSLDTSGTSTDTQY
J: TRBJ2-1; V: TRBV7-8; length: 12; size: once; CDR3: ASSMLVKTNEQF
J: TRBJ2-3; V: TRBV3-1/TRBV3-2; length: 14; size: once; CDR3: ASSLLAGGITDTQY
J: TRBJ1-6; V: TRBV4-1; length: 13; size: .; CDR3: ASTSGTDYNSPLH
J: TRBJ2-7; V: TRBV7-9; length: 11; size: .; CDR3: ASSFNSPYEQY
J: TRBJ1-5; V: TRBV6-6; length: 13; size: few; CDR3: ASSYFEGAHQPQH
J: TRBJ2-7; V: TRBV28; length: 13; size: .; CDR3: ASSSAGRGQDEQY
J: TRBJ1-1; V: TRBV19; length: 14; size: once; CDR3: ASSIGRRGWGTEAF
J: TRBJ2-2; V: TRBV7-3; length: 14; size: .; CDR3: ASSSPAGAFGGELF
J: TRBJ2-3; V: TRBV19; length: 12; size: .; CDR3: ASSPWSLGVTQY
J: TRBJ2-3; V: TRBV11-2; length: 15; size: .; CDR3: ASSLEGVLIFTDTQY
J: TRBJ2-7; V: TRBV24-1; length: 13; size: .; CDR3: ATSPRGHFQDEQY
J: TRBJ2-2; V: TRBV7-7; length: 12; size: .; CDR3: ASSFTGGSRELF
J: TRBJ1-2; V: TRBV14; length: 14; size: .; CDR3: ASSQMDRGPNYGYT
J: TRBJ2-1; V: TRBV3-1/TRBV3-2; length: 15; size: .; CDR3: ASSQDSGGYHYNEQF
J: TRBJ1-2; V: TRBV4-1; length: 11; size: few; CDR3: ASSQFYSGGYT
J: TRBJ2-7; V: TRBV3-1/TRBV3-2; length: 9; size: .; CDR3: ASSQSGTQY
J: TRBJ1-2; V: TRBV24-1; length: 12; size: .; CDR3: ATSDFGQSYGYT